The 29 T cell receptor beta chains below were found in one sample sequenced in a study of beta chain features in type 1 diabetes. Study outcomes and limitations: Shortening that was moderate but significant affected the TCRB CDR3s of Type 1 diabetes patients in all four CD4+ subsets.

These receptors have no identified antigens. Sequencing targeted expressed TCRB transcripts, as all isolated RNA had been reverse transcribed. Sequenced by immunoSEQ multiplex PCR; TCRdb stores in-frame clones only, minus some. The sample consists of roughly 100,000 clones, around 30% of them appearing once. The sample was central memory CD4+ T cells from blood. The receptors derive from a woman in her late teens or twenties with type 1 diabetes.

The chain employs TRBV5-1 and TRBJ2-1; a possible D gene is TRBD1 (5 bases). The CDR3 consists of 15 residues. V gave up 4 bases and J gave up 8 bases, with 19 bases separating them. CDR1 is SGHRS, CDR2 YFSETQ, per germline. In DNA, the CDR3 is TGCGCCAGCAGCCCCGACCGGACATGGTCGCATGAGCAGTTCTTC. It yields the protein CASSPDRTWSHEQFF.

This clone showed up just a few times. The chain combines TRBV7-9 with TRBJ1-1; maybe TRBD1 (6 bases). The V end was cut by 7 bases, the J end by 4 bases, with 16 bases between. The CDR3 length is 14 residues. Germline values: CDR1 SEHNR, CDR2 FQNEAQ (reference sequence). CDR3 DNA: TGTGCCAGCACCCGGGGGGCCGGGGGCACTGAAGCTTTCTTT. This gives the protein CASTRGAGGTEAFF.

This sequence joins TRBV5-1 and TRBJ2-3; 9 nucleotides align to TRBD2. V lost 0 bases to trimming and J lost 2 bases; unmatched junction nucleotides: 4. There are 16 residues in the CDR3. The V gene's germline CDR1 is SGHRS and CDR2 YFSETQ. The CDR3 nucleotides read TGCGCCAGCAGCTTGGGAGCGGGAGGCTTCACAGATACGCAGTATTTT. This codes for CASSLGAGGFTDTQYF. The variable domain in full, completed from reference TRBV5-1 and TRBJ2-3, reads KAGVTQTPRYLIKTRGQQVTLSCSPISGHRSVSWYQQTPGQGLQFLFEYFSETQRNKGNFPGRFSGRQFSNSRSEMNVSTLELGDSALYLCASSLGAGGFTDTQYFGPGTRLTVL.

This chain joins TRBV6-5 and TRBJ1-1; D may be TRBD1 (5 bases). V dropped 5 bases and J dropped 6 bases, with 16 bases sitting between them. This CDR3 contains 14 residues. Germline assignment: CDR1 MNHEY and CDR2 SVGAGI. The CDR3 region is CASSGHDRRSEAFF. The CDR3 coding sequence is TGTGCCAGCAGTGGTCACGACAGAAGATCTGAAGCTTTCTTT.

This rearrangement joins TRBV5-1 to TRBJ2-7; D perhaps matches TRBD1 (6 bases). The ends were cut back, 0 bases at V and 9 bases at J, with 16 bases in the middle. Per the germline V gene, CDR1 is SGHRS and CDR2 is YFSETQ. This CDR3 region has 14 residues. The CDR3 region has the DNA TGCGCCAGCAGCTTGGCCCCAGGGGTAGGGGTGCAGTACGTC. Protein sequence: CASSLAPGVGVQYV.

DNA for the CDR3: TGTGCCAGCTCACGAGACACAGATACGCAGTATTTT. It encodes CASSRDTDTQYF. The gene calls are TRBV18 and TRBJ2-3; D uncertain. Germline CDR1 and CDR2: KGHSH and LQKENI. V dropped 4 bases and J dropped 2 bases, with 4 bases sitting between them. The CDR3 sequence is 12 residues long.

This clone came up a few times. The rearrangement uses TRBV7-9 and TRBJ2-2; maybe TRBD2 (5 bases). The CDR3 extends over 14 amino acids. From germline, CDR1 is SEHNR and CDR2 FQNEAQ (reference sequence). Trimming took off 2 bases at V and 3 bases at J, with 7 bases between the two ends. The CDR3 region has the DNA TGTGCCAGCAGCTTAATGGAGGACACCGGGGAGCTGTTTTTT. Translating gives CASSLMEDTGELFF. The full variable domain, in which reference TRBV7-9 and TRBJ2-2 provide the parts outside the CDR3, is DTGVSQNPRHKITKRGQNVTFRCDPISEHNRLYWYRQTLGQGPEFLTYFQNEAQLEKSRLLSDRFSAERPKGSFSTLEIQRTEQGDSAMYLCASSLMEDTGELFFGEGSRLTVL.

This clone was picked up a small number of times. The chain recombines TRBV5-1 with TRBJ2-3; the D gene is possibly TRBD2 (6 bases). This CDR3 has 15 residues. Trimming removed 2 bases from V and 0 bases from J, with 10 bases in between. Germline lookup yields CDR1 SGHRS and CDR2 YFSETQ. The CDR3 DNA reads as TGCGCCAGCAGCTTCATGAGCGGGAGCACAGATACGCAGTATTTT. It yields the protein CASSFMSGSTDTQYF.

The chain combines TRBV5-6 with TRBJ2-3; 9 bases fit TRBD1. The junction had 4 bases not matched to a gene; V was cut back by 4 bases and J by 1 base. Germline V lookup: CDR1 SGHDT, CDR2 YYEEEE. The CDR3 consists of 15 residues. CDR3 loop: CASSQRQGGTDTQYF. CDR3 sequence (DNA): TGTGCCAGCAGCCAACGACAGGGGGGCACAGATACGCAGTATTTT.

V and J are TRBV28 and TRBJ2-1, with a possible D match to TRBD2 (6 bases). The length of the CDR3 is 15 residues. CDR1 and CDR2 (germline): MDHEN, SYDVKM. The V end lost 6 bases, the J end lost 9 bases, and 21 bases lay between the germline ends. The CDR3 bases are TGTGCCAGCAGGAAAGCGGGCCACTTCTCGGGTGAGCAGTTCTTC. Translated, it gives CASRKAGHFSGEQFF.

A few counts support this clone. The DNA for the CDR3 is TGTGCCAGCAGCTCCCAGGACAGGGGACATGAGCAGTTCTTC. Protein product: CASSSQDRGHEQFF. This chain uses TRBV7-6 with TRBJ2-1; TRBD1 matches at 9 bases. This CDR3 spans 14 amino acids. V shed 4 bases, J shed 8 bases, and the junction held 6 bases outside the gene matches. Germline V lookup: CDR1 SGHVS, CDR2 FNYEAQ.

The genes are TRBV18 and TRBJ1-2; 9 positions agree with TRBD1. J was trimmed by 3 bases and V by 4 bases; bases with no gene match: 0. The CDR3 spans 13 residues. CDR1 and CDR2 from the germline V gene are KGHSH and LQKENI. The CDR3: CASSRDRDYGYTF. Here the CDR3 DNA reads TGTGCCAGCTCACGGGACAGGGACTATGGCTACACCTTC.

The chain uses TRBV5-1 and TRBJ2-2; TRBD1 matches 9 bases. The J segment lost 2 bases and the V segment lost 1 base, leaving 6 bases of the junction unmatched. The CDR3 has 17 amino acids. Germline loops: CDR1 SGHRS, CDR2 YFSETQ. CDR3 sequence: CASSLLPGQGNTGELFF. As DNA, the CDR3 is TGCGCCAGCAGCTTGTTACCGGGACAGGGTAACACCGGGGAGCTGTTTTTT.

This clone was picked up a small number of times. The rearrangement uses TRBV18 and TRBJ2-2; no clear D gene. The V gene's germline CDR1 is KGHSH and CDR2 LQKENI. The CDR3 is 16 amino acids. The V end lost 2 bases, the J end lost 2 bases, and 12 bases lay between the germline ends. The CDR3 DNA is TGTGCCAGCTCACCAAATATTCCAGAAAACACCGGGGAGCTGTTTTTT. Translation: CASSPNIPENTGELFF.

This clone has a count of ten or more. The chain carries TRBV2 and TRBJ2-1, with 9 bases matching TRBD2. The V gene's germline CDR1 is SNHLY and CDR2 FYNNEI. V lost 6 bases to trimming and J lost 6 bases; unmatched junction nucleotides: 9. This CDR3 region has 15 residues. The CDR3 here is CASRAGLAEGNEQFF. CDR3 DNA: TGTGCCAGCAGGGCGGGACTAGCAGAAGGCAATGAGCAGTTCTTC.

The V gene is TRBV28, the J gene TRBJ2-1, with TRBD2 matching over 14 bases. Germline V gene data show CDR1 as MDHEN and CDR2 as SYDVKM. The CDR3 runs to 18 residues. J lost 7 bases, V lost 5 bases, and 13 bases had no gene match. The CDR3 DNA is TGTGCCAGCAGTCAAGCCCTGGGGACTAGCGGGAGTAGGAATGAGCAGTTCTTC. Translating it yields CASSQALGTSGSRNEQFF.

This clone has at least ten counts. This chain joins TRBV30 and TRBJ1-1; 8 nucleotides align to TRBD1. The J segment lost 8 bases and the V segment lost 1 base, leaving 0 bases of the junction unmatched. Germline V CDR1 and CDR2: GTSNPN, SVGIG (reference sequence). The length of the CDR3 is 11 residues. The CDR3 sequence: CAWSDRGEAFF. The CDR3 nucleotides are TGTGCCTGGAGTGACAGGGGGGAAGCTTTCTTT. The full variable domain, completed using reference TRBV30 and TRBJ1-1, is SQTIHQWPATLVQPVGSPLSLECTVEGTSNPNLYWYRQAAGRGLQLLFYSVGIGQISSEVPQNLSASRPQDRQFILSSKKLLLSDSGFYLCAWSDRGEAFFGQGTRLTVV.

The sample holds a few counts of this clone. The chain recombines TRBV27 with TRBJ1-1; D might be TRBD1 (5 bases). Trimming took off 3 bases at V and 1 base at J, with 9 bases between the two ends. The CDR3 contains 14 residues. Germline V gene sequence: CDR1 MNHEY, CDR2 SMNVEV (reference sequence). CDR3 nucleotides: TGTGCCAGCAGTTTTGACAGTGGGAACACTGAAGCTTTCTTT. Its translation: CASSFDSGNTEAFF.

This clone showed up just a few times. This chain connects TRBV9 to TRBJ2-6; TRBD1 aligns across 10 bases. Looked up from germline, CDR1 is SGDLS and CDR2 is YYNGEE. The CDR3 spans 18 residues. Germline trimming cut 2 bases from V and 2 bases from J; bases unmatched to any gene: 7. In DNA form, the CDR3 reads TGTGCCAGCAGCGTCGGACAGGGGGGGATGGCTGGGGCCAACGTCCTGACTTTC. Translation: CASSVGQGGMAGANVLTF.

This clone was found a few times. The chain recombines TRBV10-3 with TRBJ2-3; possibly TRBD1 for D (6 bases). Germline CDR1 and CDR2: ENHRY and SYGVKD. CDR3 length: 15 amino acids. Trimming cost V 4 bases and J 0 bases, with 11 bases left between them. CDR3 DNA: TGTGCCATCAGTGTGGCGACAGGAAGCACAGATACGCAGTATTTT. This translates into CAISVATGSTDTQYF.

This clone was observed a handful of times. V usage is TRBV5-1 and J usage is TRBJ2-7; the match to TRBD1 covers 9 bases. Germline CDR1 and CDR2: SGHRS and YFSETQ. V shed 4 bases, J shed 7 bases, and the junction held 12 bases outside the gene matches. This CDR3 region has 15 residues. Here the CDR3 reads CASSRAGQGNREQYF. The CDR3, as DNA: TGCGCCAGCAGCCGAGCGGGACAGGGAAATAGGGAGCAGTACTTC.

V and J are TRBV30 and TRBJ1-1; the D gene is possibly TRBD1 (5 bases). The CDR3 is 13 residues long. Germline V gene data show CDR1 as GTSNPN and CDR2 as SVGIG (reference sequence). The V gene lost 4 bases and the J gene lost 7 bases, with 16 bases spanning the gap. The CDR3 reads CAWTTGVSGEAFF. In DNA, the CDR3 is TGTGCCTGGACGACGGGGGTCTCGGGTGAAGCTTTCTTT.

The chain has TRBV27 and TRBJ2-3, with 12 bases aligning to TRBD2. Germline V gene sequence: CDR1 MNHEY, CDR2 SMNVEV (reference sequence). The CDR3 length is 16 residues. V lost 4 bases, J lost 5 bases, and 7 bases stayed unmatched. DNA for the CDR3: TGTGCCAGCAGTTCCGGACTAGCGGGAAGACAAGATACGCAGTATTTT. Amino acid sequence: CASSSGLAGRQDTQYF.

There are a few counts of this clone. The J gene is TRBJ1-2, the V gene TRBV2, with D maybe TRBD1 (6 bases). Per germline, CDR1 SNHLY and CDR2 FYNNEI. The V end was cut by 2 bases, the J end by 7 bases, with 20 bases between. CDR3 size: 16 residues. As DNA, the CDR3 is TGTGCCAGCAGTGAACGGGGTCGAGGGGGTTCTGGTGGCTACACCTTC. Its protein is CASSERGRGGSGGYTF.

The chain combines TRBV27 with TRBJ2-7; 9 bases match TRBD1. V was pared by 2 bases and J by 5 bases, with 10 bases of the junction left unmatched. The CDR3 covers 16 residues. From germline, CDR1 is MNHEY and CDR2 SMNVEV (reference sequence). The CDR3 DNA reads TGTGCCAGCAGTTTAAGTCCGGGACAGGGAATCGACGAGCAGTACTTC. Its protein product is CASSLSPGQGIDEQYF.

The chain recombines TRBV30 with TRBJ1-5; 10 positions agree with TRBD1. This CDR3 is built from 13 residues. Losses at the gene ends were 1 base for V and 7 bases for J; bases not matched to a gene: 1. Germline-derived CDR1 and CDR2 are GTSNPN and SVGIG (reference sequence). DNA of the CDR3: TGTGCCTGGAGTGGACAGGGGGCACAGCCCCAGCATTTT. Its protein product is CAWSGQGAQPQHF.

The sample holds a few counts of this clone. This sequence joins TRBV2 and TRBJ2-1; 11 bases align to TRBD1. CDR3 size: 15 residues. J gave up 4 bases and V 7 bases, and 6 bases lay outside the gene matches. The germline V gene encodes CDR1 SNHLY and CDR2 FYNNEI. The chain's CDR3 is CASKRDRGIYNEQFF. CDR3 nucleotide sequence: TGTGCCAGCAAAAGGGACAGGGGGATATACAATGAGCAGTTCTTC.

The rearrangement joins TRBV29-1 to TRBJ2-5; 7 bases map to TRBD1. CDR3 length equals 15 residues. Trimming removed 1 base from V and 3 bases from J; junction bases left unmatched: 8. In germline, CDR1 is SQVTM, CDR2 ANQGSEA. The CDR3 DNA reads TGCAGCGTTGAAGGGGAGACAGGGAGTGAAGAGACCCAGTACTTC. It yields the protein CSVEGETGSEETQYF.

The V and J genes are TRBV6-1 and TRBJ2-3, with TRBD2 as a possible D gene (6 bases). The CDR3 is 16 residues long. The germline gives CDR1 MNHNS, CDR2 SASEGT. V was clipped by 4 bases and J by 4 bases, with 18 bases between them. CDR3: CASSAARVEGSDTQYF. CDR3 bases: TGTGCCAGCAGTGCCGCGAGAGTGGAGGGCTCAGATACGCAGTATTTT.